This record covers a single TCR beta chain. The data belong to a study of blood T cell repertoires in COVID-19. Whole-study context: COVID-19 samples collected from the United States, Italy and Spain covered acute and convalescent phases. T cells, B-cell-depleted T cells, or PBMCs supplied cDNA or gDNA.

Enrolment of Seattle patients took place during active infection, and they were followed longitudinally. Germline CDR1 SGHVS, CDR2 FQNEAQ. The CDR3 is 15 amino acids. Unmatched junction bases numbered 11, after V lost 7 bases and J lost 4 bases. Authors' processing steps: Reference gene primer amplification in the assay estimated nucleated cell counts. Method: immunoSEQ multiplex PCR; TCRdb's copy keeps in-frame clones and lacks some. V and J calls and clone size are given by that table; D and trimming were obtained from the DNA. The data hold roughly 160,000 clones, with 84% observed a single time. The clonotype originates from an elderly woman with COVID-19, enrolled during active disease. The rearrangement joins TRBV7-8 to TRBJ2-3; 7 bases align to TRBD1. Sequencing was done on a sample of peripheral blood. For the CDR3, the DNA is TGTGCCAGCACGAGCGAGGGGGCGCCCGCAGATACGCAGTATTTT. This translates into CASTSEGAPADTQYF. Filled out from reference TRBV7-8 and TRBJ2-3, the complete variable domain reads GAGVSQSPRYKVAKRGQDVALRCDPISGHVSLFWYQQALGQGPEFLTYFQNEAQLDKSGLPSDRFFAERPEGSVSTLKIQRTQQEDSAVYLCASTSEGAPADTQYFGPGTRLTVL.